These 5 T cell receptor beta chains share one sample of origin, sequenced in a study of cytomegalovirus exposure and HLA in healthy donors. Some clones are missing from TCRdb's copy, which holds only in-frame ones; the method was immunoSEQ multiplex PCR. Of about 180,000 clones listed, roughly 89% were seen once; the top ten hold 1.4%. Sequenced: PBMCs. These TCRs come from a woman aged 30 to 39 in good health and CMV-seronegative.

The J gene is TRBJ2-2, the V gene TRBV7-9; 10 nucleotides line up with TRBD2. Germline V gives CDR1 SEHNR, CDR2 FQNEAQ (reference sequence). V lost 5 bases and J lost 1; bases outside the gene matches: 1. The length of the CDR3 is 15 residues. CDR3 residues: CASSPSGGNTGELFF. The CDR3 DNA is TGTGCCAGCAGCCCTAGCGGGGGGAACACCGGGGAGCTGTTTTTT.

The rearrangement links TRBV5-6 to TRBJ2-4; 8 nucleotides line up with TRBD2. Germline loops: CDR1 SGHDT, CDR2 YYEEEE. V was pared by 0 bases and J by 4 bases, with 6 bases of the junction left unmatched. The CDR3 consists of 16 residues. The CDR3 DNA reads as TGTGCCAGCAGCTTGGGACTAGCGAGAGGAAAAAACATTCAGTACTTC. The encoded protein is CASSLGLARGKNIQYF.

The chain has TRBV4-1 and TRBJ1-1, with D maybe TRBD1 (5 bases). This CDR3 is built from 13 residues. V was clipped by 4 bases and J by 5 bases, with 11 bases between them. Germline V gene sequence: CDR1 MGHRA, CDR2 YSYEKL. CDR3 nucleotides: TGCGCCAGCAGCCGGACACTGCTGACTGAAGCTTTCTTT. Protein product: CASSRTLLTEAFF.

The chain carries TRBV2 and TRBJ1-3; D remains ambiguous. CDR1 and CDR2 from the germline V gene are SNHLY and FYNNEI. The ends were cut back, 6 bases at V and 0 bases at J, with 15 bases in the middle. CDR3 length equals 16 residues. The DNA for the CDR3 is TGTGCCAGCAGCGGGGATCCCGGGAACTCTGGAAACACCATATATTTT. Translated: CASSGDPGNSGNTIYF.

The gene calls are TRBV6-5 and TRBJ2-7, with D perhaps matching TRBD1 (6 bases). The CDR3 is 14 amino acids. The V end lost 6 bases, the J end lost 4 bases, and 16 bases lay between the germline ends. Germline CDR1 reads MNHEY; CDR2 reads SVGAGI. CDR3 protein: CASSVGRRGYEQYF. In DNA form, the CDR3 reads TGTGCCAGCAGCGTCGGCCGCAGGGGATACGAGCAGTACTTC.